One sample yielded the 29 T cell receptor beta chains listed below, sequenced in a study of shared clonotypes between healthy human individuals. Method: immunoSEQ multiplex PCR; TCRdb's copy keeps in-frame clones and lacks some. The data contain about 2,100,000 clones, around 93% of them singletons. The naive CD8 fraction comprised CD45RO-negative cells positively selected for CCR7 and excluded terminally differentiated effector memory CD45RA+ cells. Sequencing used naive CD8+ T cells from PBMCs. The receptors were sampled from a man aged 18 to 30 in good health. Some clones in this sample may be carry-over from other donors' samples.

A remark on this clone: At the DNA level, this CDR3 is encoded by other sequences in the same sample as well. The chain recombines TRBV5-6 with TRBJ2-1; no reliable D call. CDR3 length: 14 amino acids. Germline CDR1 and CDR2: SGHDT and YYEEEE. The V end was cut by 0 bases, the J end by 2 bases, with 6 bases between. The CDR3 is CASSLAGAYNEQFF. CDR3 coding DNA: TGTGCCAGCAGCTTGGCCGGAGCCTACAATGAGCAGTTCTTC.

The chain uses TRBV27 and TRBJ1-5; D not certain. V was trimmed by 8 bases and J by 4 bases, leaving 15 bases between them. Germline V lookup: CDR1 MNHEY, CDR2 SMNVEV (reference sequence). The CDR3 has 14 amino acids. As DNA, the CDR3 is TGTGCCAGCGGGATCCGGGAGCGGAATCAGCCCCAGCATTTT. Its protein product is CASGIRERNQPQHF.

The V gene is TRBV28, the J gene TRBJ1-2; D is unresolved. This CDR3 has 11 amino acids. V lost 3 bases, J lost 6 bases, and 5 bases lay in between. From germline, CDR1 is MDHEN and CDR2 SYDVKM. CDR3 in amino acids: CASSFSNGYTF. The CDR3 coding sequence is TGTGCCAGCAGTTTCTCGAATGGCTACACCTTC.

The chain combines TRBV2 with TRBJ2-2; possible D gene TRBD1, 6 bases. Germline-derived CDR1 and CDR2 are SNHLY and FYNNEI. V shed 4 bases and J shed 3 bases, with 12 bases lying between them. This CDR3 is built from 15 residues. This CDR3 reads CASSGGPGDTGELFF. CDR3 bases: TGTGCCAGCAGTGGGGGGCCTGGGGACACCGGGGAGCTGTTTTTT.

The chain links TRBV19 to TRBJ2-1; 7 bases fit TRBD2. V shed 4 bases and J 9 bases; nucleotides not matched to a gene: 9. Per the germline V gene, CDR1 is LNHDA and CDR2 is SQIVND (reference sequence). This CDR3 is built from 14 residues. The CDR3 DNA is TGTGCCAGTAGTACCGGACTAGACATCGGTGAGCAGTTCTTC. It yields the protein CASSTGLDIGEQFF.

This rearrangement joins TRBV27 to TRBJ2-7; 7 bases match TRBD1. Germline values: CDR1 MNHEY, CDR2 SMNVEV (reference sequence). Losses at the gene ends were 3 bases for V and 2 bases for J; bases not matched to a gene: 10. This CDR3 region has 16 residues. As DNA, the CDR3 is TGTGCCAGCAGTTTTAGGGCACAGGGGCCCACCTACGAGCAGTACTTC. Translation gives CASSFRAQGPTYEQYF.

As to this clone: Other DNA sequences in this specimen translate into the identical CDR3. The rearrangement joins TRBV29-1 to TRBJ2-5; D gene uncertain. Trimming left V 3 bases short and J 5 bases short, with 13 bases between. The CDR3 runs 13 residues. Germline CDR1 and CDR2: SQVTM and ANQGSEA. Here the CDR3 reads CSVDRGFEETQYF. CDR3 DNA sequence: TGCAGCGTTGATCGCGGTTTCGAGGAGACCCAGTACTTC.

This clone is a singleton in its sample. V and J are TRBV9 and TRBJ2-2; TRBD2 matches at 9 bases. CDR3 length: 15 residues. V lost 5 bases, J lost 8 bases, and 10 bases stayed unmatched. The germline CDR1 and CDR2 sequences are SGDLS and YYNGEE. The CDR3 bases are TGTGCCAGCAGGCCGGGACTAGCTGCAAGTGGGGAGCTGTTTTTT. Encoded protein: CASRPGLAASGELFF. The full variable domain, its missing parts supplied by reference TRBV9 and TRBJ2-2, is DSGVTQTPKHLITATGQRVTLRCSPRSGDLSVYWYQQSLDQGLQFLIQYYNGEERAKGNILERFSAQQFPDLHSELNLSSLELGDSALYFCASRPGLAASGELFFGEGSRLTVL.

The chain has TRBV28 and TRBJ1-2, with TRBD1 identical over 7 bases. The CDR3 extends over 13 amino acids. The V gene end was trimmed by 9 bases and the J gene end by 4 bases; junction bases not matched to a gene: 8. Germline CDR1 MDHEN, CDR2 SYDVKM. The CDR3 DNA sequence: TGTGCCAGTACTTTAGGGGGCGGCTATGGCTACACCTTC. It codes for CASTLGGGYGYTF.

The V and J genes are TRBV28 and TRBJ1-5, with a tentative D call TRBD1 (6 bases). Trimming removed 6 bases from V and 7 bases from J, with 22 bases in between. CDR3 length: 16 amino acids. Per germline, CDR1 MDHEN and CDR2 SYDVKM. CDR3 DNA: TGTGCCAGCAGCCCTGGTGTGGGGGGCATGGGACAGCCCCAGCATTTT. It yields the protein CASSPGVGGMGQPQHF. Together with reference TRBV28 and TRBJ1-5, the CDR3 gives the full variable domain: DVKVTQSSRYLVKRTGEKVFLECVQDMDHENMFWYRQDPGLGLRLIYFSYDVKMKEKGDIPEGYSVSREKKERFSLILESASTNQTSMYLCASSPGVGGMGQPQHFGDGTRLSIL.

Only one count was recorded for this clone. The chain couples TRBV11-2 to TRBJ2-7, with 11 bases identical to TRBD1. The CDR3 covers 14 residues. Germline CDR1 is SGHAT and CDR2 is FQNNGV. V lost 5 bases and J lost 3; bases outside the gene matches: 3. The CDR3 spells CASSAGTGGYEQYF. For the CDR3, the DNA is TGTGCCAGCAGCGCCGGGACAGGGGGCTACGAGCAGTACTTC.

To note about this clone: One end of the junction is discordant with germline, which a read error may explain. The chain employs TRBV11-2 and TRBJ2-5; no clear D gene. Looked up from germline, CDR1 is SGHAT and CDR2 is FQNNGV. The CDR3 is made up of 12 amino acids. CDR3 bases: TGTGCCAGCAACTCCGACCAGGAGACCCAGTACTTC. It is translated as CASNSDQETQYF.

This chain connects TRBV23-1 to TRBJ1-1; TRBD1 is a possible D gene (6 bases). TRBV23-1 is assigned to the ORF class and has an uncertain function. V gave up 4 bases and J gave up 1 base, with 13 bases separating them. The CDR3 is 15 amino acids. The CDR3: CASSRDRPQNTEAFF. CDR3 in DNA: TGCGCCAGCAGTCGTGACAGGCCCCAGAACACTGAAGCTTTCTTT.

The chain joins TRBV6-5 to TRBJ1-2; D is unresolved. The CDR3 contains 15 residues. Deletions cut 5 bases from V and 8 bases from J, with 21 bases between. In germline, CDR1 is MNHEY, CDR2 SVGAGI. The CDR3 coding sequence is TGTGCCAGCAGTCCGTTCGGTGGGTTAAGCTTCGGCTACACCTTC. It yields the protein CASSPFGGLSFGYTF.

V gene TRBV10-2 combines with J gene TRBJ2-2; TRBD2 matches at 8 bases. The CDR3 runs to 19 residues. Germline CDR1 reads WSHSY; CDR2 reads SAAADI. Trimming at V came to 0 bases and at J to 4 bases, leaving 13 bases not matched to a gene. CDR3 sequence (DNA): TGCGCCAGCAGTGAGTCACGAGAGGGTTGGCGGGAGGCCACCGGGGAGCTGTTTTTT. Residues: CASSESREGWREATGELFF.

The gene calls are TRBV28 and TRBJ2-7, with D maybe TRBD1 (5 bases). The CDR3 consists of 14 residues. Germline loops: CDR1 MDHEN, CDR2 SYDVKM. V lost 6 bases and J lost 1, with 13 bases in between. The CDR3: CASSIAGLSYEQYF. The CDR3 DNA reads TGTGCCAGCAGCATAGCAGGGTTATCCTACGAGCAGTACTTC.

The chain carries TRBV9 and TRBJ1-5; D uncertain. CDR1 and CDR2 (germline): SGDLS, YYNGEE. This CDR3 has 15 amino acids. Trimming stripped 3 bases from V and 0 bases from J, with 10 bases between. DNA of the CDR3: TGTGCCAGCAGCGAATTTGACTATAGCAATCAGCCCCAGCATTTT. Its translation: CASSEFDYSNQPQHF.

Concerning this clone: One junction end disagrees with the germline gene, perhaps due to a read error. The gene calls are TRBV9 and TRBJ2-2; no definite D call. The CDR3 has 15 amino acids. Germline V gene lookup returns CDR1 SGDLS and CDR2 YYNGEE. The CDR3 nucleotides are TGTGCCAGCAGCGTAGGTCAGAAGAACTCCGGGGAGCTGTTTTTT. This encodes CASSVGQKNSGELFF.

The chain combines TRBV27 with TRBJ1-5; maybe TRBD1 (5 bases). Germline CDR1 reads MNHEY; CDR2 reads SMNVEV (reference sequence). The V gene lost 5 bases and the J gene lost 5 bases, with 22 bases spanning the gap. The CDR3 is 17 residues long. The CDR3 spells CASSTARRGKGDQPQHF. For the CDR3, the DNA is TGTGCCAGCAGTACAGCAAGGAGGGGCAAGGGTGATCAGCCCCAGCATTTT.

This clone was seen a handful of times. The chain recombines TRBV2 with TRBJ2-7; tentatively, D is TRBD2 (5 bases). In germline, CDR1 is SNHLY, CDR2 FYNNEI. V lost 9 bases and J 2 bases, leaving 14 bases between the germline ends. The CDR3 contains 13 residues. CDR3 loop: CARSFRGTYEQYF. CDR3 sequence (DNA): TGTGCCAGGTCCTTTCGGGGAACCTACGAGCAGTACTTC.

The rearrangement uses TRBV27 and TRBJ2-7, with TRBD1 as a possible D gene (7 bases). Trimming removed 5 bases at V and 0 bases at J, with 14 bases between. The CDR3 consists of 15 residues. Germline V gene sequence: CDR1 MNHEY, CDR2 SMNVEV (reference sequence). The CDR3 reads CASSTRDSPSYEQYF. DNA for the CDR3: TGTGCCAGCAGTACGCGGGACAGCCCCTCCTACGAGCAGTACTTC.

The chain uses TRBV10-3 and TRBJ2-2, with 7 bases aligning to TRBD1. Germline V gene lookup returns CDR1 ENHRY and CDR2 SYGVKD. The junction had 13 bases not matched to a gene; V was cut back by 0 bases and J by 3 bases. This CDR3 contains 19 residues. This CDR3 is CAISESGGRTASYTGELFF. The CDR3, as DNA: TGTGCCATCAGTGAGTCAGGGGGCAGGACAGCATCCTACACCGGGGAGCTGTTTTTT.

V and J are TRBV7-2 and TRBJ2-7; 9 bases match TRBD1. Trimming took 4 bases from V and 5 from J; bases not matched to a gene: 6. The CDR3 sequence is 14 residues long. In germline, CDR1 is SGHTA, CDR2 FQGNSA. The CDR3 coding sequence is TGTGCCAGCAGCTGGGGACAGGGAGGGAACGAGCAGTACTTC. Translating gives CASSWGQGGNEQYF.

The chain has TRBV5-6 and TRBJ1-1, with D hard to call. Trimming pared 0 bases from V and 7 bases from J, leaving 10 bases between. Germline V gene sequence: CDR1 SGHDT, CDR2 YYEEEE. CDR3 length: 13 residues. The CDR3 reads CASSLGAGFEAFF. The CDR3 DNA reads TGTGCCAGCAGCTTGGGCGCGGGGTTTGAAGCTTTCTTT.

As for this clone: Other DNA sequences in this sample translate to the same CDR3. The V and J genes are TRBV11-2 and TRBJ1-1; TRBD1 matches 7 bases. The CDR3 runs 15 residues. Per germline, CDR1 SGHAT and CDR2 FQNNGV. The V and J ends lost 4 bases and 2 bases, in that order; junction bases with no gene match: 7. CDR3 in amino acids: CASSSRQGLNTEAFF. DNA of the CDR3: TGTGCCAGCAGCTCCCGACAGGGCCTCAACACTGAAGCTTTCTTT.

The chain links TRBV10-2 to TRBJ2-7; 10 nucleotides line up with TRBD2. Germline V lookup: CDR1 WSHSY, CDR2 SAAADI. This CDR3 has 15 amino acids. The V gene end was trimmed by 6 bases and the J gene end by 3 bases; junction bases not matched to a gene: 8. The CDR3 region is CASRENLAGGYEQYF. In nucleotides, the CDR3 is TGCGCCAGCAGGGAAAACTTAGCGGGAGGCTACGAGCAGTACTTC.

V and J are TRBV27 and TRBJ2-7, with D perhaps TRBD2 (5 bases). This CDR3 region has 15 residues. The germline V gene has CDR1 MNHEY and CDR2 SMNVEV (reference sequence). V lost 5 bases and J lost 4, with 18 bases in between. The CDR3 DNA follows: TGTGCCAGCAGTCCGAGGACTGGCAAAGCTTACGAGCAGTACTTC. Its protein product is CASSPRTGKAYEQYF.

V and J are TRBV9 and TRBJ2-5, with a weak D call TRBD2 (6 bases). The CDR3 loop spans 14 amino acids. V lost 3 bases, J lost 1 base, and 10 bases lay in between. Germline CDR1 is SGDLS and CDR2 is YYNGEE. The CDR3 DNA reads TGTGCCAGCAGCGCCGGCGGGGCCCAAGAGACCCAGTACTTC. Amino acid sequence: CASSAGGAQETQYF.

Only one count was recorded for this clone. In nucleotides, the CDR3 is TGCGCCAGCAGTGTCCAGCGGGAATACAATGAGCAGTTCTTC. Translation gives CASSVQREYNEQFF. The rearrangement uses TRBV10-2 and TRBJ2-1, with 7 bases matching TRBD2. CDR1 and CDR2 (germline): WSHSY, SAAADI. V trimming: 4 bases; J trimming: 4 bases; junction bases outside the gene matches: 4. The CDR3 is 14 amino acids.